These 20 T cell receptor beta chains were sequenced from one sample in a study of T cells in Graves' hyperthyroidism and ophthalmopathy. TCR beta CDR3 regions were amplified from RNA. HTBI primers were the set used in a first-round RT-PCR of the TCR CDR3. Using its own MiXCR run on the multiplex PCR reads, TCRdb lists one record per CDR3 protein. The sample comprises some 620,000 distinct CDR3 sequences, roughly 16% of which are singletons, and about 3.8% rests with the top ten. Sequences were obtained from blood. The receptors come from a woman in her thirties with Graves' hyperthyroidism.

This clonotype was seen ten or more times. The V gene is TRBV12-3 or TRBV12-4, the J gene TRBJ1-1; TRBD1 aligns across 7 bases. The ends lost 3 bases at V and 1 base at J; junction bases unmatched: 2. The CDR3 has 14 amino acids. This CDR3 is CASSFRTGNTEAFF. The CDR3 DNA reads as TGTGCCAGCAGTTTCAGGACAGGGAACACTGAAGCTTTCTTT.

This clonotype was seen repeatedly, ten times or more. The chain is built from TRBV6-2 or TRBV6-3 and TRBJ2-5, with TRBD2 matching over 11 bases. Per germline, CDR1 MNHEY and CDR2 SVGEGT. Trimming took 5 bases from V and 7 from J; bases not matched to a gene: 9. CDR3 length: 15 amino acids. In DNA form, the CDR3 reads TGTGCCAGCAGTCATCGGACAGGGACTAGCGGGACCCAGTACTTC. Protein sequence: CASSHRTGTSGTQYF.

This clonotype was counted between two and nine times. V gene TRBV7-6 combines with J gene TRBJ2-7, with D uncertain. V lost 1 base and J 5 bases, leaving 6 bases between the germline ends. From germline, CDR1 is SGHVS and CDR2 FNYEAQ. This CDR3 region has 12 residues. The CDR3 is CASSLGNHEQYF. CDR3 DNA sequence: TGTGCCAGCAGCTTAGGGAACCACGAGCAGTACTTC.

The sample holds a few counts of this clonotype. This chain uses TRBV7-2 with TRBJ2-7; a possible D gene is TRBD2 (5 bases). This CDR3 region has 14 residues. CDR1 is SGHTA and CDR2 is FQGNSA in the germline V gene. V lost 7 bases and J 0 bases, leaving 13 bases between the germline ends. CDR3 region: CASTFAGGSYEQYF. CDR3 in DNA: TGTGCCAGCACCTTTGCGGGCGGCTCCTACGAGCAGTACTTC.

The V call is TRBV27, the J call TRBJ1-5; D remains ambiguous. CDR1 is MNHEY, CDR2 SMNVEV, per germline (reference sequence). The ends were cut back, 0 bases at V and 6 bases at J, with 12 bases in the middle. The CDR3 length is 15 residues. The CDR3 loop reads CASSLSLQVFQPQHF. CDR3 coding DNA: TGTGCCAGCAGTTTATCGTTGCAGGTCTTTCAGCCCCAGCATTTT.

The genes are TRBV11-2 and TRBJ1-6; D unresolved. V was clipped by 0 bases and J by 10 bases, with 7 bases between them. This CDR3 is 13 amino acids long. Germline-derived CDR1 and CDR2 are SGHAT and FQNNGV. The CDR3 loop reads CASSLDPQSPLHF. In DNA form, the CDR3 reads TGTGCCAGCAGCTTAGATCCCCAATCACCCCTCCACTTT.

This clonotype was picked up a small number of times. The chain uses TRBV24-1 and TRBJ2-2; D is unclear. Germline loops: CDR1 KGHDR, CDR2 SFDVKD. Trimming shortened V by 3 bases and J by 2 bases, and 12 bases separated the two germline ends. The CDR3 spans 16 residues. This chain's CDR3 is CATSDPRSFNTGELFF. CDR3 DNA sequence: TGTGCCACCAGTGATCCCCGAAGTTTTAACACCGGGGAGCTGTTTTTT.

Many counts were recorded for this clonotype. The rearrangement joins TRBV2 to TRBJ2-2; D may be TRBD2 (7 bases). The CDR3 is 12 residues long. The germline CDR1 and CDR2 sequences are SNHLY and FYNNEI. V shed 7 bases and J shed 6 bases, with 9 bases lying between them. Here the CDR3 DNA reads TGTGCCAGCAAGGGGGGGCCCGGGGAGCTGTTTTTT. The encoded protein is CASKGGPGELFF.

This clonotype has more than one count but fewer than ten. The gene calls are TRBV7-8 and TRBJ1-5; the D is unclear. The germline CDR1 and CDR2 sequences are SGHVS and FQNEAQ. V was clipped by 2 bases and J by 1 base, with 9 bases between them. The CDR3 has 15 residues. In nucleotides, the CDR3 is TGTGCCAGCAGCTTATTAGGAAGGAGCAATCAGCCCCAGCATTTT. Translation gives CASSLLGRSNQPQHF.

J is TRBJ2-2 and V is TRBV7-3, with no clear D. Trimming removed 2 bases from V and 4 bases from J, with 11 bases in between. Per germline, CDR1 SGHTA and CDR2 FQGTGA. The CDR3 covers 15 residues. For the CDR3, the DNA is TGTGCCAGCAGCTTATCGGCTTACAGCACCGGGGAGCTGTTTTTT. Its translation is CASSLSAYSTGELFF.

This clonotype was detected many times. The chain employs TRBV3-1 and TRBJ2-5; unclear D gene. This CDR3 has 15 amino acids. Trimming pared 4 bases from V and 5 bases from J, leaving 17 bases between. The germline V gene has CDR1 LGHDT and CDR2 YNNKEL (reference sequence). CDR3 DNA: TGTGCCAGCAGCCTGGGGATTGCGCCGATGGAGACCCAGTACTTC. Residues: CASSLGIAPMETQYF.

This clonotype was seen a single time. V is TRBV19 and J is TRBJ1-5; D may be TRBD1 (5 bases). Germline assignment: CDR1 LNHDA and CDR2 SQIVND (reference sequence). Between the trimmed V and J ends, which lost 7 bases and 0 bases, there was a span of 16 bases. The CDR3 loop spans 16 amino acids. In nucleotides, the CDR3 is TGTGCCAGTAACGTCCGGGGGGGGAATAGCAATCAGCCCCAGCATTTT. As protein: CASNVRGGNSNQPQHF.

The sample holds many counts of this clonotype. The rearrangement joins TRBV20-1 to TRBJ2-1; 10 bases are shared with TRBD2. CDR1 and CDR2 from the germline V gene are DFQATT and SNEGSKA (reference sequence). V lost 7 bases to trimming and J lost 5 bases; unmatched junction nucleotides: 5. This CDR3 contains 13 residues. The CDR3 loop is CSVLAGNHNEQFF. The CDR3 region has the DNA TGCAGTGTACTAGCGGGGAATCACAATGAGCAGTTCTTC.

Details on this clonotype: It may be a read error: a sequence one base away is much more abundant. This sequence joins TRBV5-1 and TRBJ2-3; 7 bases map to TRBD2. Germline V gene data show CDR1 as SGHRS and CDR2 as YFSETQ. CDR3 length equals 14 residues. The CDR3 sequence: CASSGGVNTDTQYF. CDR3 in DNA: TGTGCCAGCAGTGGGGGGGTTAACACAGATACGCAGTATTTT. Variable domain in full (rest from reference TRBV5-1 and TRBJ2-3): KAGVTQTPRYLIKTRGQQVTLSCSPISGHRSVSWYQQTPGQGLQFLFEYFSETQRNKGNFPGRFSGRQFSNSRSEMNVSTLELGDSALYLCASSGGVNTDTQYFGPGTRLTVL.

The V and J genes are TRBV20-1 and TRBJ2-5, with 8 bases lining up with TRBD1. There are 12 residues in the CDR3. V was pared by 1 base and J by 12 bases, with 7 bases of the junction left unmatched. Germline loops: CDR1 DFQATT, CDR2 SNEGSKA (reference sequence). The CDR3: CSARGSRDRKYF. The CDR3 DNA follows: TGCAGTGCTAGAGGGTCCCGGGACAGGAAGTACTTC.

The CDR3 spells CASSPRGDEKLFF. Here the CDR3 DNA reads TGCGCCAGCAGCCCCAGGGGTGATGAAAAACTGTTTTTT. V usage is TRBV5-1 and J usage is TRBJ1-4; TRBD1 is a possible D gene (6 bases). Germline V gene data show CDR1 as SGHRS and CDR2 as YFSETQ. The CDR3 loop spans 13 amino acids. V dropped 4 bases and J dropped 6 bases, with 10 bases sitting between them.

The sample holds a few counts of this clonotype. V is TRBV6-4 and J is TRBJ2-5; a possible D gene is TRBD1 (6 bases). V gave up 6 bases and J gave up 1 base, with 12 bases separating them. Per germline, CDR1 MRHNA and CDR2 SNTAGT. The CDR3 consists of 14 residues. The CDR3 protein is CASRGQISQETQYF. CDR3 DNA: TGTGCCAGCAGAGGACAGATATCCCAAGAGACCCAGTACTTC.

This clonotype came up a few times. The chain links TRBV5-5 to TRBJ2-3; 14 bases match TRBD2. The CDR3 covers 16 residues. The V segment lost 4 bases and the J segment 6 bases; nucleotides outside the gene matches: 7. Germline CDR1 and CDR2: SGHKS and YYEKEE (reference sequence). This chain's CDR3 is CASSPGTSGSWDTQYF. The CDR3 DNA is TGTGCCAGCAGCCCCGGGACTAGCGGGAGTTGGGATACGCAGTATTTT.

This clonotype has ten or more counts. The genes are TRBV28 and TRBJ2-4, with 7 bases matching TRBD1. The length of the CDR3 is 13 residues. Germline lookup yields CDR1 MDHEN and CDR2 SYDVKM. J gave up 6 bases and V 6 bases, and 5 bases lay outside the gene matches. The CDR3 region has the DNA TGTGCCAGCAGGACAGGGTTAGGAAACATTCAGTACTTC. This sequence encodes CASRTGLGNIQYF.

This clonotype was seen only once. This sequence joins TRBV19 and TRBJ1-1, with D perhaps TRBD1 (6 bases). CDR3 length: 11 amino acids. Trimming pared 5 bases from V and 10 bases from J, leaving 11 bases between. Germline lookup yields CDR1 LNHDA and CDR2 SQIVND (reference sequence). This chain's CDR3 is CASSPGAGAFF. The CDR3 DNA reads TGTGCCAGTAGTCCGGGGGCGGGAGCTTTCTTT.